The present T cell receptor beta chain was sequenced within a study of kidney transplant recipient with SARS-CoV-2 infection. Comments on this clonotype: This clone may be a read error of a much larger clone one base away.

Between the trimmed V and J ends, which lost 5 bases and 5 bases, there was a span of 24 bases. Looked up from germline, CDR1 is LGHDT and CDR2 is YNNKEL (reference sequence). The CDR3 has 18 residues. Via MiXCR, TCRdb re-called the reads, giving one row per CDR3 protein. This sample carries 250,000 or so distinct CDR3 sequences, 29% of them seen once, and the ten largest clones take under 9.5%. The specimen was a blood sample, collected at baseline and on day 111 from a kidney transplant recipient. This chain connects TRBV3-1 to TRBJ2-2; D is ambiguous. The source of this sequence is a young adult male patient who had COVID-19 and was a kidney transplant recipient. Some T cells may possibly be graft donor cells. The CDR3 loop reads CASSAWAPISGLTGELFF. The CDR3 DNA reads TGTGCCAGCAGCGCTTGGGCTCCCATTTCAGGCTTGACCGGGGAGCTGTTTTTT.